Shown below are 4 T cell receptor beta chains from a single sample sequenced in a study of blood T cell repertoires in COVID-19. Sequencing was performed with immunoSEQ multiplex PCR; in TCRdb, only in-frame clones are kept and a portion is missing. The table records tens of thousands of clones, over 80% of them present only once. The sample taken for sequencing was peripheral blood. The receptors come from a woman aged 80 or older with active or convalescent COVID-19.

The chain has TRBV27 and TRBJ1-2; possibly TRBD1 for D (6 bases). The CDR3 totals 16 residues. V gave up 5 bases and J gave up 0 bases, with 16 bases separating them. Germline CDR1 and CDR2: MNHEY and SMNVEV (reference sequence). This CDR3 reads CASSDLGAGTNYGYTF. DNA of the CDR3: TGTGCCAGCAGTGATTTGGGGGCTGGAACTAACTATGGCTACACCTTC.

The CDR3 is CASRLTGGWEQYF. The CDR3 DNA reads as TGTGCCAGCAGGCTTACAGGGGGTTGGGAGCAGTACTTC. The chain has TRBV28 and TRBJ2-7; 8 positions match TRBD1. The length of the CDR3 is 13 residues. V lost 6 bases and J lost 7; bases outside the gene matches: 8. From germline, CDR1 is MDHEN and CDR2 SYDVKM.

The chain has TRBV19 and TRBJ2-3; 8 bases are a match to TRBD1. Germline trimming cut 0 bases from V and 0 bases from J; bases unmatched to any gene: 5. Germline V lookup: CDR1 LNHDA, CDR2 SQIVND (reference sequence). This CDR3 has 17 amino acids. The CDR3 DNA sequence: TGTGCCAGTAGTATAGACCAGGGGGCTCCTAGCACAGATACGCAGTATTTT. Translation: CASSIDQGAPSTDTQYF. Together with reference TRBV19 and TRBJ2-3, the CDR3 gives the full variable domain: DGGITQSPKYLFRKEGQNVTLSCEQNLNHDAMYWYRQDPGQGLRLIYYSQIVNDFQKGDIAEGYSVSREKKESFPLTVTSAQKNPTAFYLCASSIDQGAPSTDTQYFGPGTRLTVL.

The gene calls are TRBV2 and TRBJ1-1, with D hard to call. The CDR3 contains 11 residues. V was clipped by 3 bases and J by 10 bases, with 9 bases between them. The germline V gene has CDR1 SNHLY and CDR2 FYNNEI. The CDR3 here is CASSDLFGAFF. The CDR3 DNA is TGTGCCAGCAGTGATCTCTTCGGAGCTTTCTTT.